What follows describes a single T cell receptor (beta chain). Which antigen it targets is not known. Within one base of it there is no much larger clone, and no base qualities were kept. The data are from a study of identical twins (TCRdb year 2016). Background for the entire study: To test whether fetal clonotypes persist, the study used deep sequencing on TCR alpha and beta repertoires from monozygotic twins, unrelated adults of various ages, and cord blood. To rule out contamination, the twin experiments were replicated at different times with different library preparation protocols. The research as a whole found: Compared with coincidental sharing between unrelated individuals, out-of-frame TCR alpha sequences shared between twins showed an excess of sequences with low generation probability. Conclusions relied on cross-sectional statistical analysis, since the same donors could not be followed over many years. Invariant T cells such as MAIT and iNKT could partly confound zero-insertion analyses, although diverse VJ usage argued against such confounding for most clonotypes. Excess twin sharing in beta out-of-frame sequences was weaker because fewer shared sequences lowered the signal-to-noise ratio. Out-of-frame TCR alpha sharing in monozygotic twins was systematically underestimated by recombination models, whereas sharing between unrelated individuals was in agreement with the recombination models. Abundant cord blood beta clonotypes had fewer insertions, young adult naive repertoires showed a similar but weaker trend, and memory repertoires showed no such trend.

The receptor library was made with 5' RACE. Sequencer: Illumina HiSeq 2000. A universal primer binding site was introduced by template switching, and a unique molecular identifier was present in the final cDNA, enabling accurate counting of TCR cDNA molecules. Specific primers in the conserved constant-segment region were used to synthesize first-strand cDNA for the TCR alpha and beta chains. To control for contamination, every cDNA library carried two barcodes: a SMART-Mk sample barcode plus Illumina barcodes. TruSeq adapter sequences, together with Illumina sample barcodes, were added in two successive PCR steps. The TCR alpha and beta cDNA libraries were sequenced on the Illumina HiSeq platform using custom primers. From the authors' description of their analysis: Raw reads were processed with MiGEC to extract unique molecular identifiers, and MiXCR was used to determine CDR3 positions. For each individual, recombination models were inferred using an EM algorithm with the repgenHMM and IGoR tools. Shared clonotype analysis was performed with the tcR package in R, normalizing sharing by the product of cloneset sizes. To study raw recombination free of thymic and clonal selection effects, out-of-frame nonproductive sequences were analyzed. TCRdb trimmed public reads at Q25 via fastp, called clones via MiXCR and kept in-frame beta chains. Rows with a matching CDR3 protein are joined into one entry that keeps the most common DNA and genes. Here the V and J calls rest on TCRdb's processing, not on the authors' analysis. Across this sample there are fewer than 800,000 distinct CDR3 sequences, with roughly 6.6% seen only once. Together, the top ten hold 1.6% of the sample.

Every donor in the study was a healthy Caucasian. Three pairs of female monozygotic twins, all aged about 18 to 29 years, made up the twin cohort. Peripheral blood mononuclear cells were used as the source from which RNA for TCR libraries was isolated. The CDR3 contains 14 residues, cysteine and phenylalanine counted. The DNA shown is the 42-base CDR3, in frame from base 1. CDR1 and CDR2, looked up from the germline V gene, are SGDLS and YYNGEE. V is pared back by 0 bases and J by 13 bases, with 19 bases lying between the germline termini. This sample also belongs to another study, concerning yellow fever vaccine responses in identical twins. Taken from the second paper: According to the authors, the vaccine-induced T cell response in identical twins seemed to be partly convergent and partly specific to each individual. In the study, vaccine-responding T cell clones were precisely tracked in identical twins.

What was sequenced was PBMCs. The sequence links TRBV9 to TRBJ1-2, with the D gene too uncertain to name. The source is a woman under 30 in good health. The DNA sequence is TGTGCCAGCAGCGTAGGTCTTTCGTTGGCTCAATCCACCTTC. Protein translation: CASSVGLSLAQSTF.